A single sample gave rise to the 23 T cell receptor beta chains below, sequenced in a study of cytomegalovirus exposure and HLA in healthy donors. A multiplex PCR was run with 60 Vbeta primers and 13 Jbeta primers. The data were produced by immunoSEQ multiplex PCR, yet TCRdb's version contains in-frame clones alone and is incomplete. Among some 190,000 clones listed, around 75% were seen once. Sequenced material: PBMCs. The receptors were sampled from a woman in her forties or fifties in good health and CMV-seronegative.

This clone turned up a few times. The CDR3 DNA is TGTGCCGCCAGGACAGGGGTGGACACTGAAGCTTTCTTT. Protein: CAARTGVDTEAFF. The chain uses TRBV6-5 and TRBJ1-1; 9 bases agree with TRBD1. From germline, CDR1 is MNHEY and CDR2 SVGAGI. CDR3 length: 13 amino acids. V was pared by 11 bases and J by 3 bases, with 7 bases of the junction left unmatched.

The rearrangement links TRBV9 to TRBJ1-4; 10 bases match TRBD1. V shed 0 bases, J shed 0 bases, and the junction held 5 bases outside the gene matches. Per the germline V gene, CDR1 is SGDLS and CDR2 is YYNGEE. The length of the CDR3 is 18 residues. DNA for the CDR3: TGTGCCAGCAGCGTAGGGACAGGGGGTTACACAACTAATGAAAAACTGTTTTTT. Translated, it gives CASSVGTGGYTTNEKLFF.

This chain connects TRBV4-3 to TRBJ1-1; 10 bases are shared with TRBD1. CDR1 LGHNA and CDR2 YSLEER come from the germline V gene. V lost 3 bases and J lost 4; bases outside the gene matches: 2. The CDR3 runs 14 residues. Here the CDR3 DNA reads TGCGCCAGCAGCCAGGGACAGGGGATCACTGAAGCTTTCTTT. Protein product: CASSQGQGITEAFF.

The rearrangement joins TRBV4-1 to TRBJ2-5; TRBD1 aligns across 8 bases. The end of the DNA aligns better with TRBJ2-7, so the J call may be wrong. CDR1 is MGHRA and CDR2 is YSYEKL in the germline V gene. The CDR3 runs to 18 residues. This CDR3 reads CASSQDPDRVKVIYEQYF. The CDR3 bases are TGCGCCAGCAGCCAAGATCCGGACAGGGTGAAGGTCATCTACGAGCAGTACTTC.

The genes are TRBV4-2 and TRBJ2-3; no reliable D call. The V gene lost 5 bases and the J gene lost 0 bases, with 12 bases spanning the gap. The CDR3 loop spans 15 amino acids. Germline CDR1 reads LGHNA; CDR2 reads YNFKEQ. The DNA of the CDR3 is TGTGCCAGCAGCTCAAGAGGCGGTAGCACAGATACGCAGTATTTT. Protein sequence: CASSSRGGSTDTQYF.

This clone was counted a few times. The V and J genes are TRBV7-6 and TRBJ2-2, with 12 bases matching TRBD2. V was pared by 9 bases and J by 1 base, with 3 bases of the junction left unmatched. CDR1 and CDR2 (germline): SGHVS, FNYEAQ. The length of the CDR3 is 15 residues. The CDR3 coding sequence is TGTGCCAGTTCACTAGCGGGGGGGAACACCGGGGAGCTGTTTTTT. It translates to CASSLAGGNTGELFF.

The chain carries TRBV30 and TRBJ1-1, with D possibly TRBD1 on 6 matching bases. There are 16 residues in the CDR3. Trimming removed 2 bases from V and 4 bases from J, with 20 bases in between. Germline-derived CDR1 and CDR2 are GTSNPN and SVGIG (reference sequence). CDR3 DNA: TGTGCCTGGAGTCTCTTCCCCGGGACATTGGGCACTGAAGCTTTCTTT. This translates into CAWSLFPGTLGTEAFF.

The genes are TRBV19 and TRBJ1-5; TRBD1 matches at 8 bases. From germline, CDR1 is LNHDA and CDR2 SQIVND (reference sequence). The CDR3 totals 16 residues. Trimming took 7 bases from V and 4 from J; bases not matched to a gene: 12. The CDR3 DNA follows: TGTGCCAGTACACCTCCTGACAGGGGCTCTAATCAGCCCCAGCATTTT. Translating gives CASTPPDRGSNQPQHF.

CDR3 sequence (DNA): TGTGCCAGCAGCGTACGCGGGGGGCCCCCCTACAATGAGCAGTTCTTC. Its translation is CASSVRGGPPYNEQFF. J is TRBJ2-1 and V is TRBV11-2; 8 bases map to TRBD2. The CDR3 is 16 amino acids. CDR1 and CDR2 (germline): SGHAT, FQNNGV. Trimming at V came to 5 bases and at J to 2 bases, leaving 8 bases not matched to a gene.

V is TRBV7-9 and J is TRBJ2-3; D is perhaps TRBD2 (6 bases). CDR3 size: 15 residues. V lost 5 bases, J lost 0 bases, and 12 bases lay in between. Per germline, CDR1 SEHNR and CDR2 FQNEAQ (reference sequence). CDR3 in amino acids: CASSLDGTSTDTQYF. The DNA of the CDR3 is TGTGCCAGCAGCCTGGACGGGACTAGCACAGATACGCAGTATTTT.

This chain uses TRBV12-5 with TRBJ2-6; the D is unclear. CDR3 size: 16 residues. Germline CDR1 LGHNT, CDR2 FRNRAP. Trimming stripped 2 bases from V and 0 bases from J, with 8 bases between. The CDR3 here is CASGLLSDSGANVLTF. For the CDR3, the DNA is TGTGCTAGTGGTTTGTTGAGCGACTCTGGGGCCAACGTCCTGACTTTC.

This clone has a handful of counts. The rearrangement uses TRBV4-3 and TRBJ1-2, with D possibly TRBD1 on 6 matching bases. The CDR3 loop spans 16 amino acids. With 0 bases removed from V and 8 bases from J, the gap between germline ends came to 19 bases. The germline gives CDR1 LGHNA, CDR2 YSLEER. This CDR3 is CASSQERGTMAGGYTF. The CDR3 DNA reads TGCGCCAGCAGCCAAGAGAGGGGGACAATGGCGGGCGGCTACACCTTC.

CDR3 loop: CASSLGTGGAYGYTF. CDR3 in DNA: TGTGCCAGCAGTCTGGGGACAGGGGGGGCCTATGGCTACACCTTC. This rearrangement joins TRBV6-5 to TRBJ1-2, with 11 bases identical to TRBD1. Trimming removed 5 bases from V and 4 bases from J; junction bases left unmatched: 6. The CDR3 is made up of 15 amino acids. Germline V CDR1 and CDR2: MNHEY, SVGAGI.

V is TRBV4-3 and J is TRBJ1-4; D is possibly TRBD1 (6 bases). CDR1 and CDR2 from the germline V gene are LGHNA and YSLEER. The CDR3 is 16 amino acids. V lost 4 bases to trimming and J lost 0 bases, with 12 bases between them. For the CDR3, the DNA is TGCGCCAGCAGCCTACGGCACAGGGCAACTAATGAAAAACTGTTTTTT. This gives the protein CASSLRHRATNEKLFF.

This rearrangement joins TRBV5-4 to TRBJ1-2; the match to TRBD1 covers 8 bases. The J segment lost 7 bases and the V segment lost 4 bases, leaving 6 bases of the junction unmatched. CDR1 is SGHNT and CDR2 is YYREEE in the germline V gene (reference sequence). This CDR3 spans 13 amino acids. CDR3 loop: CASSNDRGLGYTF. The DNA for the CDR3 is TGTGCCAGCAGCAATGACAGGGGACTTGGCTACACCTTC.

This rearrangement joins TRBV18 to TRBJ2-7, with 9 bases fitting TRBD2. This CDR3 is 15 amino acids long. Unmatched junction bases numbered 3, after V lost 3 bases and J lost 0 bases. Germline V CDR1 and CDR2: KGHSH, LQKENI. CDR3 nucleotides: TGTGCCAGCTCACCTAGCGGGGGAGCCTCCTACGAGCAGTACTTC. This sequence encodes CASSPSGGASYEQYF.

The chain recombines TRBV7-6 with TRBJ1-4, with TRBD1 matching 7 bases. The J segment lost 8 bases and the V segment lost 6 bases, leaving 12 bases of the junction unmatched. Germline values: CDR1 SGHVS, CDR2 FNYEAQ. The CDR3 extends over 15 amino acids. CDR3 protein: CASSYSTGPYEKLFF. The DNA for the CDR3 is TGTGCCAGCAGTTACTCGACAGGGCCCTACGAAAAACTGTTTTTT. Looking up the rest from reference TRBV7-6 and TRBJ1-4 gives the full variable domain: GAGVSQSPRYKVTKRGQDVALRCDPISGHVSLYWYRQALGQGPEFLTYFNYEAQQDKSGLPNDRFSAERPEGSISTLTIQRTEQRDSAMYRCASSYSTGPYEKLFFGSGTQLSVL.

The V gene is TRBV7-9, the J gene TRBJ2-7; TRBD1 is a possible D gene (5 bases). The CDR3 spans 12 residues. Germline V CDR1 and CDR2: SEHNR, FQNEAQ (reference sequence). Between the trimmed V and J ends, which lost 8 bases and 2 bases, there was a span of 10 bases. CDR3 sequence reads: CASAAGTYEQYF. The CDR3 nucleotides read TGTGCCAGCGCCGCAGGGACCTACGAGCAGTACTTC.

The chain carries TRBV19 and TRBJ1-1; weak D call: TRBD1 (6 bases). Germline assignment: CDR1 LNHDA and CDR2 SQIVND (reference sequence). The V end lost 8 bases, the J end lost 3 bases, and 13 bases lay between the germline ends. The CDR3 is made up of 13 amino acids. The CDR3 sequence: CASLTGLHTEAFF. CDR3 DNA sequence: TGTGCCAGTCTAACAGGGCTGCACACTGAAGCTTTCTTT.

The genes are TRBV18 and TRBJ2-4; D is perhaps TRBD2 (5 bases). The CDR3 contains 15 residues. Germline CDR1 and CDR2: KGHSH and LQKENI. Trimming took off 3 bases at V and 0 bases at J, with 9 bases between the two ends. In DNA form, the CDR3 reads TGTGCCAGCTCACCGAGCGAGGGAGCCAAAAACATTCAGTACTTC. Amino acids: CASSPSEGAKNIQYF.

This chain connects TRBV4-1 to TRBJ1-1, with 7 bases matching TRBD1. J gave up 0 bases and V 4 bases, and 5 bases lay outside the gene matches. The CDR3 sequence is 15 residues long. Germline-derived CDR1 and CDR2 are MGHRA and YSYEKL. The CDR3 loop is CASSRQGQLNTEAFF. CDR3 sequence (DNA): TGCGCCAGCAGCCGACAGGGACAGTTGAACACTGAAGCTTTCTTT.

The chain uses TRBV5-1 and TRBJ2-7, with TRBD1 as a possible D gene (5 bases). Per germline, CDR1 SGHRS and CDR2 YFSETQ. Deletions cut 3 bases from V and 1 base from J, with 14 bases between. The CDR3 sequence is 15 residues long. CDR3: CASSSQGLESYEQYF. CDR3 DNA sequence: TGCGCCAGCAGCTCTCAGGGTTTGGAGTCCTACGAGCAGTACTTC.

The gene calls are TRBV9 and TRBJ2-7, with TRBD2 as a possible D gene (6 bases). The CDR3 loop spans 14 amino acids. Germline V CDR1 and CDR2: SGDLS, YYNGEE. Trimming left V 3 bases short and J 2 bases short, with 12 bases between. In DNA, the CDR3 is TGTGCCAGCAGCGCTAGCGCCCCCGCCTACGAGCAGTACTTC. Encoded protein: CASSASAPAYEQYF.